Listed here are 16 T cell receptor beta chains from one sample, sequenced in a study of breast tumors, draining lymph nodes, adjacent tissues. One entry per CDR3 protein results from TCRdb running MiXCR on the multiplex PCR reads. Counted here are around 140,000 distinct CDR3 sequences, 20% to 25% occurring once; the ten biggest clones make up more than 2.5%. Samples came from axillary lymph nodes draining the breast cancer. Material for sequencing was axillary lymph node tissue. The source of these receptors is a female donor with breast cancer. Some clones in this sample may be carry-over from other donors' samples.

This clonotype was counted ten times or more. J is TRBJ2-1 and V is TRBV20-1, with 7 nucleotides matching TRBD2. CDR1 and CDR2 (germline): DFQATT, SNEGSKA (reference sequence). V shed 2 bases, J shed 0 bases, and the junction held 7 bases outside the gene matches. This CDR3 has 16 residues. The CDR3 protein is CSARFPGGSSYNEQFF. The CDR3 region has the DNA TGCAGTGCTAGATTCCCCGGCGGGAGCTCCTACAATGAGCAGTTCTTC.

This clonotype was found a few times. The rearrangement uses TRBV7-8 and TRBJ2-4; D remains ambiguous. From germline, CDR1 is SGHVS and CDR2 FQNEAQ. V lost 1 base and J lost 1, with 17 bases in between. The CDR3 spans 18 residues. CDR3 nucleotides: TGTGCCAGCAGCTTAGAATTGATTGGCCCCGCGGCCAAAAACATTCAGTACTTC. This translates into CASSLELIGPAAKNIQYF.

This clonotype was detected ten times or more. J is TRBJ2-7 and V is TRBV6-5; either TRBD1 or TRBD2 may supply D (6 bases each). The CDR3 totals 15 residues. Trimming pared 8 bases from V and 1 base from J, leaving 18 bases between. Germline CDR1 MNHEY, CDR2 SVGAGI. The CDR3 protein is CASGEDSLGSYEQYF. The CDR3 nucleotides are TGTGCCAGCGGGGAGGACAGTCTAGGATCCTACGAGCAGTACTTC.

Many counts were recorded for this clonotype. The gene calls are TRBV14 and TRBJ1-2; 7 bases align to TRBD1. The J segment lost 4 bases and the V segment lost 4 bases, leaving 6 bases of the junction unmatched. The CDR3 extends over 14 amino acids. Germline loops: CDR1 SGHDN, CDR2 FVKESK. CDR3 DNA sequence: TGTGCCAGCAGCCCCGTACAGGGGACCTATGGCTACACCTTC. This translates into CASSPVQGTYGYTF.

The V and J genes are TRBV20-1 and TRBJ2-4, with D perhaps matching TRBD1 (5 bases). Germline V CDR1 and CDR2: DFQATT, SNEGSKA (reference sequence). The CDR3 length is 15 residues. With 5 bases removed from V and 6 bases from J, the gap between germline ends came to 20 bases. The CDR3 DNA reads TGCAGTGCTCACGTCCCTCGAGACAGACCAAACATTCAGTACTTC. This sequence encodes CSAHVPRDRPNIQYF.

This clonotype was observed a few times. This rearrangement joins TRBV6-5 to TRBJ2-6; a weak D match, TRBD1 (5 bases). CDR1 and CDR2 (germline): MNHEY, SVGAGI. This CDR3 is built from 14 residues. Trimming shortened V by 6 bases and J by 4 bases, and 10 bases separated the two germline ends. DNA of the CDR3: TGTGCCAGCAGGCAGGGTGTCGGGGCCAACGTCCTGACTTTC. Translation: CASRQGVGANVLTF.

Regarding this clonotype: A much larger clonotype is one base distant, so this may be a read error. This rearrangement joins TRBV19 to TRBJ2-1, with D possibly being TRBD2 (6 bases). The CDR3 covers 11 residues. Germline V gives CDR1 LNHDA, CDR2 SQIVND (reference sequence). V lost 5 bases and J lost 10, with 9 bases in between. CDR3 residues: CASSVGLEQFF. CDR3 DNA: TGTGCCAGTAGTGTAGGACTAGAGCAGTTCTTC.

Comment on this clonotype: This may stem from a read error, because a much larger clone lies one nucleotide away. V gene TRBV19 combines with J gene TRBJ2-1, with no clear D. Trimming stripped 5 bases from V and 8 bases from J, with 16 bases between. CDR1 is LNHDA and CDR2 is SQIVND in the germline V gene (reference sequence). CDR3 length equals 14 residues. The CDR3 spells CASSVYVGSDEQFF. CDR3 DNA sequence: TGTGCCAGTAGTGTTTATGTAGGTTCCGATGAGCAGTTCTTC.

This clonotype was detected many times. V and J are TRBV6-1 and TRBJ2-7, with D uncertain. CDR1 is MNHNS and CDR2 is SASEGT in the germline V gene. Between the trimmed V and J ends, which lost 8 bases and 6 bases, there was a span of 14 bases. The CDR3 covers 12 residues. The CDR3 nucleotides read TGTGCCAGCCTTGATACCTTCGGCGAGCAGTACTTC. Protein product: CASLDTFGEQYF.

This clonotype was seen at least ten times. This chain links TRBV4-1 with TRBJ1-4; maybe TRBD1 (5 bases). V shed 1 base and J shed 3 bases, with 6 bases lying between them. This CDR3 comprises 14 residues. Germline lookup yields CDR1 MGHRA and CDR2 YSYEKL. The CDR3 spells CASSQAGSNEKLFF. The CDR3 DNA reads TGCGCCAGCAGCCAAGCAGGGTCTAATGAAAAACTGTTTTTT.

This clonotype showed up many times. This chain's CDR3 is CASSNRQGNTDTQYF. In nucleotides, the CDR3 is TGTGCCAGCAGTAACCGACAGGGAAACACAGATACGCAGTATTTT. The chain is built from TRBV7-9 and TRBJ2-3, with 7 bases that match TRBD1. CDR3 length equals 15 residues. Trimming removed 6 bases from V and 2 bases from J; junction bases left unmatched: 8. The germline V gene encodes CDR1 SEHNR and CDR2 FQNEAQ (reference sequence).

This clonotype was observed at least ten times. V usage is TRBV28 and J usage is TRBJ2-1; no clear D. Trimming left V 6 bases short and J 14 bases short, with 14 bases between. The CDR3 loop spans 11 amino acids. Germline loops: CDR1 MDHEN, CDR2 SYDVKM. CDR3 region: CASSLDNMEFF. DNA of the CDR3: TGTGCCAGCAGCTTAGACAATATGGAGTTCTTC.

This clonotype was seen at least ten times. This sequence joins TRBV6-1 and TRBJ2-7; maybe TRBD2 (6 bases). The germline gives CDR1 MNHNS, CDR2 SASEGT. The length of the CDR3 is 15 residues. Trimming removed 5 bases at V and 6 bases at J, with 20 bases between. CDR3 bases: TGTGCCAGCAGTATCCGGGACTCTTTAATCTCCGAGCAGTACTTC. Protein: CASSIRDSLISEQYF.

This clonotype was counted ten times or more. This rearrangement joins TRBV18 to TRBJ2-7; D ambiguous. V shed 3 bases and J shed 2 bases, with 8 bases lying between them. The CDR3 contains 13 residues. Germline V lookup: CDR1 KGHSH, CDR2 LQKENI. CDR3 bases: TGTGCCAGCTCACCGACTGATCCCTACGAGCAGTACTTC. It encodes CASSPTDPYEQYF.

The V call is TRBV30, the J call TRBJ1-3, with a possible D match to TRBD1 (5 bases). CDR3 size: 15 residues. V dropped 0 bases and J dropped 4 bases, with 13 bases sitting between them. CDR1 is GTSNPN and CDR2 is SVGIG in the germline V gene (reference sequence). CDR3 coding DNA: TGTGCCTGGAGTGTTATGGGGGGGGGAGGAAACACCATATATTTT. Translation gives CAWSVMGGGGNTIYF.

This clonotype has more than one count but fewer than ten. As DNA, the CDR3 is TGTGCCAGCAGTTCCCCCAGGGAGCTGAGCACAGATACGCAGTATTTT. It translates to CASSSPRELSTDTQYF. The chain combines TRBV27 with TRBJ2-3, with D perhaps being TRBD1 or TRBD2 (5 bases each). The CDR3 loop spans 16 amino acids. Trimming cost V 4 bases and J 0 bases, with 14 bases left between them. Germline lookup yields CDR1 MNHEY and CDR2 SMNVEV (reference sequence).